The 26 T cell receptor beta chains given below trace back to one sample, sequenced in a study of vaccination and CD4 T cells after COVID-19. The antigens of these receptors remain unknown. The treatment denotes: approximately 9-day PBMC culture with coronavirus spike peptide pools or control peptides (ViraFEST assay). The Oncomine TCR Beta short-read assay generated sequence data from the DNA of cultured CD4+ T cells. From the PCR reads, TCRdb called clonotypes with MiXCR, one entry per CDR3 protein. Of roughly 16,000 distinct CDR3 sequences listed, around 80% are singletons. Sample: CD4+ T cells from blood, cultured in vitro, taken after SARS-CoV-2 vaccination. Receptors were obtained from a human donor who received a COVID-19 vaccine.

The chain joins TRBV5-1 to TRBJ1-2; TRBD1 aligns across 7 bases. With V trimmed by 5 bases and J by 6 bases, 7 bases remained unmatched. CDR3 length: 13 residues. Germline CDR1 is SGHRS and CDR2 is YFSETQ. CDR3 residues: CASSPDRVDGYTF. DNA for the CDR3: TGCGCCAGCAGTCCTGACAGGGTTGATGGCTACACCTTC.

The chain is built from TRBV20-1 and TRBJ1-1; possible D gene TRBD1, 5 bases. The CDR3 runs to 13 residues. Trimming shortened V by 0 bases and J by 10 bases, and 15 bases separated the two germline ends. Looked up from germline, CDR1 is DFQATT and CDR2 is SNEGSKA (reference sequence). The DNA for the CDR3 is TGCAGTGCTAGAGAACCGGGACCGACGGCAGCTTTCTTT. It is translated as CSAREPGPTAAFF.

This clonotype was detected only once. DNA for the CDR3: TGTGCCACCAGTGCCCCGCAGCGGGGATTCGATACGCAGTATTTT. This translates into CATSAPQRGFDTQYF. The chain couples TRBV24-1 to TRBJ2-3, with 7 positions matching TRBD2. Looked up from germline, CDR1 is KGHDR and CDR2 is SFDVKD. The CDR3 contains 15 residues. V was clipped by 5 bases and J by 6 bases; unmatched bases: 10.

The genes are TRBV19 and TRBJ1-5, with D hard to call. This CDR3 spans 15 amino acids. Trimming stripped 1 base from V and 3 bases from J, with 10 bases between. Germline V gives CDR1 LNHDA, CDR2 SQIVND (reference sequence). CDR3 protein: CASSIVGQFNQPQHF. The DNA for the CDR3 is TGTGCCAGTAGTATAGTTGGGCAATTCAATCAGCCCCAGCATTTT.

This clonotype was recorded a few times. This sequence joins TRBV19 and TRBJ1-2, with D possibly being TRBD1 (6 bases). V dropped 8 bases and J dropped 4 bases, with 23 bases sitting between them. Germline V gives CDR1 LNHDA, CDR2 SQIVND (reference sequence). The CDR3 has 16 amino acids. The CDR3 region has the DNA TGTGCCAGTTCTAATCCACAGGGCGGTGGAGGCTATGGCTACACCTTC. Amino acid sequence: CASSNPQGGGGYGYTF. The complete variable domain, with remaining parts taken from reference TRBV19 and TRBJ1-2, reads DGGITQSPKYLFRKEGQNVTLSCEQNLNHDAMYWYRQDPGQGLRLIYYSQIVNDFQKGDIAEGYSVSREKKESFPLTVTSAQKNPTAFYLCASSNPQGGGGYGYTFGSGTRLTVV.

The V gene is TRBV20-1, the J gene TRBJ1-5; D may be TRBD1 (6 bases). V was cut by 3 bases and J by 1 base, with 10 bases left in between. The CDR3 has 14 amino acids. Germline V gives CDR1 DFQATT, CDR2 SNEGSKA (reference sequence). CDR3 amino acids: CSASGRGSNQPQHF. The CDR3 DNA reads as TGCAGTGCTAGCGGCAGGGGAAGCAATCAGCCCCAGCATTTT.

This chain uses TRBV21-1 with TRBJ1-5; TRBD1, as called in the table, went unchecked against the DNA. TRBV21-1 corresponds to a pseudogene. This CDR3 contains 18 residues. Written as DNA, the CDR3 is TGTGCCAGCAGCCCCCGCGACAGGGGGCAGGTCGGCAATCAGCCCCAGCATTTT. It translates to CASSPRDRGQVGNQPQHF.

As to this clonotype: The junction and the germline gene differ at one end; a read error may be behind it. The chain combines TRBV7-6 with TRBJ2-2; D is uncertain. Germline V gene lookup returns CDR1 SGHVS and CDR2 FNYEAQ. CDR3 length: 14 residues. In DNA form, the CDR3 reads TGTACCAGCAGCCGGAACACGGACACCGGGGAGCTGTTTTTT. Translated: CTSSRNTDTGELFF. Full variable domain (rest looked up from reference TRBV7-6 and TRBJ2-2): GAGVSQSPRYKVTKRGQDVALRCDPISGHVSLYWYRQALGQGPEFLTYFNYEAQQDKSGLPNDRFSAERPEGSISTLTIQRTEQRDSAMYRCTSSRNTDTGELFFGEGSRLTVL.

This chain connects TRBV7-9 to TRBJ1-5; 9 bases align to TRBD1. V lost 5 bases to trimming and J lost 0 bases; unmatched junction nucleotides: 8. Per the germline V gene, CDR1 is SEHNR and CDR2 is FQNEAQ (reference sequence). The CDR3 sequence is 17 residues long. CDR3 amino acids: CASSPMAGQGSNQPQHF. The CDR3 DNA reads TGTGCCAGCAGCCCCATGGCGGGACAGGGTAGCAATCAGCCCCAGCATTTT.

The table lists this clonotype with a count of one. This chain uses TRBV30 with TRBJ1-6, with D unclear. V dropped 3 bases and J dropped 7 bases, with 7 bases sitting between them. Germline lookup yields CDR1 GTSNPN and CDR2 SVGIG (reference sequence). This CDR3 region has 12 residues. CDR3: CAWSAGNSPLHF. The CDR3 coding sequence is TGTGCCTGGAGCGCAGGAAATTCACCCCTCCACTTT.

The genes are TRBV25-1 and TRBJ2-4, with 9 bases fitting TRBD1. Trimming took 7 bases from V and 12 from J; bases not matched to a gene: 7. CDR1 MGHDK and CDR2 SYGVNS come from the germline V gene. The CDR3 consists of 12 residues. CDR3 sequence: CASNPGQGRQYF. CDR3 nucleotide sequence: TGTGCCAGCAACCCGGGACAGGGACGTCAGTACTTC.

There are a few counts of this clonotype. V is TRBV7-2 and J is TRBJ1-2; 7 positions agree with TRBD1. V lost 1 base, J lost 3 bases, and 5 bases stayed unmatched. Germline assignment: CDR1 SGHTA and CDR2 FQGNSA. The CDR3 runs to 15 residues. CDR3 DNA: TGTGCCAGCAGCTTAGAGACAGGGACCTACTATGGCTACACCTTC. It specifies CASSLETGTYYGYTF.

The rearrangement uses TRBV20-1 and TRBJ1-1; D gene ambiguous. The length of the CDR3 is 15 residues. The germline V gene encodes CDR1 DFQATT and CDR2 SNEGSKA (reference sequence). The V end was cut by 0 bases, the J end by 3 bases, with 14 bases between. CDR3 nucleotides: TGCAGTGCTAGAGATCGCGGGGTGTGGGACACTGAAGCTTTCTTT. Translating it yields CSARDRGVWDTEAFF.

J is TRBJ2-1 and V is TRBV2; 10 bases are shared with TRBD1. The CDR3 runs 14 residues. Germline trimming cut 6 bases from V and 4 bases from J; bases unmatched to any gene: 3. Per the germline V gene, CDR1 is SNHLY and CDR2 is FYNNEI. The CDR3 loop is CASSRDRGYNEQFF. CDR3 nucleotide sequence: TGTGCCAGCAGCAGGGACAGGGGTTACAATGAGCAGTTCTTC.

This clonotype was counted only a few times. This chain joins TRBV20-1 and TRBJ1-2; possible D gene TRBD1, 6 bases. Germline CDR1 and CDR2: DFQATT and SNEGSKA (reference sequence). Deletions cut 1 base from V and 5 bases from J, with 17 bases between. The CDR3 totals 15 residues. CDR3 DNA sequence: TGCAGTGCTAGAGCCGGACAGTCAATCCTTTATGGCTACACCTTC. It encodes CSARAGQSILYGYTF.

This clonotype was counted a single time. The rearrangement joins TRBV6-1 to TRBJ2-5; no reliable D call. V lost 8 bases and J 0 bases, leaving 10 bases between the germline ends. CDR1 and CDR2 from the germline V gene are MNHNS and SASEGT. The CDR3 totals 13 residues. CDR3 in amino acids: CASSSSYQETQYF. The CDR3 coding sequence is TGTGCCAGCTCCTCCTCGTACCAAGAGACCCAGTACTTC.

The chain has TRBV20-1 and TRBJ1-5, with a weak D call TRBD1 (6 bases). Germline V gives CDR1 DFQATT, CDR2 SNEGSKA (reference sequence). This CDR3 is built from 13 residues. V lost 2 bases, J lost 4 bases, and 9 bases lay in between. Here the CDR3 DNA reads TGCAGTGCTAGATTTCAGGGGAATCAGCCCCAGCATTTT. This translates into CSARFQGNQPQHF.

The CDR3 nucleotides read TGTGCCTGGAGTGTACTATCGAACACCGGGGAGCTGTTTTTT. Residues: CAWSVLSNTGELFF. This chain links TRBV30 with TRBJ2-2; no reliable D call. Looked up from germline, CDR1 is GTSNPN and CDR2 is SVGIG (reference sequence). The V gene lost 0 bases and the J gene lost 0 bases, with 5 bases spanning the gap. This CDR3 has 14 amino acids.

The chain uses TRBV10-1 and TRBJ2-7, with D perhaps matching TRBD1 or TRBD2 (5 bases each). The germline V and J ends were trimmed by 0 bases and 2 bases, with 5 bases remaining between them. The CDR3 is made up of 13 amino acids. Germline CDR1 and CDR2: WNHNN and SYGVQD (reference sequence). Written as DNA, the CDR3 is TGCGCCAGCAGTGAGTCGGGGGCCTACGAGCAGTACTTC. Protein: CASSESGAYEQYF.

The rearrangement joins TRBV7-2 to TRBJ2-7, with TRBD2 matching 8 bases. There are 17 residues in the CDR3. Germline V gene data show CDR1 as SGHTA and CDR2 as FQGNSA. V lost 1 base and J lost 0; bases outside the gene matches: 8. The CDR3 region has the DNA TGTGCCAGCAGCTTAGTGAGGATCGGGGGGGGCTCCTACGAGCAGTACTTC. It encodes CASSLVRIGGGSYEQYF.

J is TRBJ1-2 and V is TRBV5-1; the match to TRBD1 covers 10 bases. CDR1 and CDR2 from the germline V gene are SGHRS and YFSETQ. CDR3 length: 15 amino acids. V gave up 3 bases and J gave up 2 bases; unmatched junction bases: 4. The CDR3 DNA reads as TGCGCCAGCAGCTCCCGGACAGGGGGAAACTATGGCTACACCTTC. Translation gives CASSSRTGGNYGYTF. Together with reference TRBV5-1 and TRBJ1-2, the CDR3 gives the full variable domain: KAGVTQTPRYLIKTRGQQVTLSCSPISGHRSVSWYQQTPGQGLQFLFEYFSETQRNKGNFPGRFSGRQFSNSRSEMNVSTLELGDSALYLCASSSRTGGNYGYTFGSGTRLTVV.

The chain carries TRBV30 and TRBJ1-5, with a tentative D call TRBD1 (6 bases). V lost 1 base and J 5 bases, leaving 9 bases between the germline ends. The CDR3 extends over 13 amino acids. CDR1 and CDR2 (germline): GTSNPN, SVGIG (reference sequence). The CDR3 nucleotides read TGTGCCTGGAGTGCCAGGGGTTATCAGCCCCAGCATTTT. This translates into CAWSARGYQPQHF.

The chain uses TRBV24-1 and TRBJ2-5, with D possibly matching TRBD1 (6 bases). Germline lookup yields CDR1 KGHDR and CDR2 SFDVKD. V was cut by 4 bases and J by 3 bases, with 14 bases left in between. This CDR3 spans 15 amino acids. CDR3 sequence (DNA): TGTGCCACCAGTGACCACAGACAGGTTAAAGAGACCCAGTACTTC. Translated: CATSDHRQVKETQYF.

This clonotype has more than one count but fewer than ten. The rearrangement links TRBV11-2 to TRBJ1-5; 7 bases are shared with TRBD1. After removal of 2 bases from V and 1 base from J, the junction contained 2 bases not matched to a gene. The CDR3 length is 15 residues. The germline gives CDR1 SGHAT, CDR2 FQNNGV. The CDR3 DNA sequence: TGTGCCAGCAGCTTACAGGGACAGAGCAATCAGCCCCAGCATTTT. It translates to CASSLQGQSNQPQHF.

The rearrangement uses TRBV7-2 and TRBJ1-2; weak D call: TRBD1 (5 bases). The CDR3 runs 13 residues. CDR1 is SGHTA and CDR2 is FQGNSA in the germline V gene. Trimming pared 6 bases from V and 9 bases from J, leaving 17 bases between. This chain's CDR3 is CASSWTQSFSYTF. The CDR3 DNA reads TGTGCCAGCAGTTGGACACAGTCGTTTAGCTACACCTTC.

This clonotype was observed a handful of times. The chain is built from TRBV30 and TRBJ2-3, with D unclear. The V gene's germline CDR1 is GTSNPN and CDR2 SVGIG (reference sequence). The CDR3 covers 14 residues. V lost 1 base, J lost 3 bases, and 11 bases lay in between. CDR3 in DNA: TGTGCCTGGAGTGGCCCGACCCCTACAGATACGCAGTATTTT. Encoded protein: CAWSGPTPTDTQYF.